This T cell receptor beta chain was captured in a study of blood T cell repertoires in COVID-19. Background on the study: Both acute and convalescent COVID-19 samples were obtained from the United States, Italy and Spain. PBMCs, B-cell-depleted T cells, or T cells were the source of the cDNA or gDNA that made up the material.

The germline V gene has CDR1 MNHEY and CDR2 SMNVEV (reference sequence). The CDR3 contains 20 residues. J was trimmed by 3 bases and V by 6 bases; bases with no gene match: 18. Profiled with immunoSEQ multiplex PCR; TCRdb holds only in-frame clones, not every one. The sample includes about 280,000 clones, 85% seen only once; the top ten take less than 15%. The sequenced material came from peripheral blood. V usage is TRBV27 and J usage is TRBJ2-7; 15 bases are a match to TRBD2. This clonotype originated in a human donor in a cohort sampled during active COVID-19. The CDR3 DNA sequence: TGTGCCAGCAGCAACCATGTTGGGACTAGCGGGAGGCCCCTCCTCTACGAGCAGTACTTC. As protein: CASSNHVGTSGRPLLYEQYF.